Below, 18 T cell receptor beta chains from the same sample are listed, as sequenced in a study of blood T cell repertoires in COVID-19. Measured with immunoSEQ multiplex PCR; TCRdb has only the in-frame clones, and not every one. The sample consists of 95,000 to 100,000 clones, about four fifths of them appearing once. Sequencing input: peripheral blood. These TCRs come from a human donor in a cohort sampled during active COVID-19.

This clone was seen a single time. CDR3 sequence (DNA): TGTGCCAGCAGCTTCCAGGGGACAACTAATGAAAAACTGTTTTTT. Translated: CASSFQGTTNEKLFF. This chain joins TRBV7-2 and TRBJ1-4; the D gene is possibly TRBD1 (6 bases). Germline V gene data show CDR1 as SGHTA and CDR2 as FQGNSA. V lost 3 bases, J lost 0 bases, and 8 bases lay in between. The CDR3 has 15 amino acids.

The chain has TRBV11-2 and TRBJ2-2; 15 nucleotides align to TRBD2. The V segment lost 6 bases and the J segment 4 bases; nucleotides outside the gene matches: 9. The CDR3 is 18 amino acids. CDR1 and CDR2 from the germline V gene are SGHAT and FQNNGV. Written as DNA, the CDR3 is TGTGCCAGCAGACAATCGGGACTAGCGGGAGGCGGCACCGGGGAGCTGTTTTTT. It translates to CASRQSGLAGGGTGELFF.

The chain has TRBV7-9 and TRBJ1-2; D remains unclear. The CDR3 is made up of 16 amino acids. Germline V gives CDR1 SEHNR, CDR2 FQNEAQ (reference sequence). V lost 0 bases and J lost 8, with 19 bases in between. The CDR3 is CASSLALGGQAGGYTF. DNA of the CDR3: TGTGCCAGCAGCTTAGCGCTCGGCGGCCAGGCGGGGGGCTACACCTTC.

The J gene is TRBJ2-1, the V gene TRBV5-5; perhaps TRBD2 as D (6 bases). Germline CDR1 is SGHKS and CDR2 is YYEKEE (reference sequence). The CDR3 covers 17 residues. Trimming removed 4 bases from V and 1 base from J, with 18 bases in between. Here the CDR3 reads CASSPMGGAGSYNEQFF. In DNA, the CDR3 is TGTGCCAGCAGCCCGATGGGCGGGGCCGGATCCTACAATGAGCAGTTCTTC.

The CDR3 reads CASSYAGQRITEAFF. Here the CDR3 DNA reads TGTGCCAGCAGTTACGCGGGACAGAGGATCACTGAAGCTTTCTTT. The chain is built from TRBV6-6 and TRBJ1-1, with 7 bases fitting TRBD1. The germline V gene has CDR1 MNHNY and CDR2 SVGAGI (reference sequence). V dropped 2 bases and J dropped 4; count of bases not matched to a gene: 7. The CDR3 runs to 15 residues.

The V gene is TRBV7-2, the J gene TRBJ2-3; the match to TRBD2 covers 7 bases. Germline V CDR1 and CDR2: SGHTA, FQGNSA. The trim removed 1 base at V and 2 bases at J, leaving 6 bases unmatched. The CDR3 is made up of 16 amino acids. The CDR3 DNA reads TGTGCCAGCAGCTTAGGTGGGACTACGTACACAGATACGCAGTATTTT. It translates to CASSLGGTTYTDTQYF.

CDR3 DNA sequence: TGTGCCAGCAGCTTAGATCGCTGGACATCGTACAATGAGCAGTTCTTC. Protein: CASSLDRWTSYNEQFF. The rearrangement joins TRBV11-2 to TRBJ2-1; D possibly corresponds to TRBD1 (5 bases). This CDR3 is 16 amino acids long. V shed 0 bases and J shed 4 bases, with 13 bases lying between them. Germline V CDR1 and CDR2: SGHAT, FQNNGV.

The genes are TRBV2 and TRBJ1-1; TRBD1 is a possible D gene (5 bases). The CDR3 loop spans 17 amino acids. Germline CDR1 reads SNHLY; CDR2 reads FYNNEI. Trimming cost V 9 bases and J 0 bases, with 23 bases left between them. In DNA form, the CDR3 reads TGTGCCAGTAGTATCGGGGGTCGGTATGGTATGAACACTGAAGCTTTCTTT. It specifies CASSIGGRYGMNTEAFF.

Turning to this clone: An end of the junction differs from the germline gene, which may be a read error. This rearrangement joins TRBV7-7 to TRBJ2-1, with TRBD1 matching over 8 bases. The CDR3 is made up of 16 amino acids. CDR1 SSHAT and CDR2 FNYEAQ come from the germline V gene (reference sequence). CDR3 in amino acids: CASSLGSQGANNEQFF. DNA of the CDR3: TGTGCTAGCAGCTTAGGTAGTCAGGGGGCGAACAATGAGCAGTTCTTC.

This chain links TRBV19 with TRBJ2-1, with 12 bases aligning to TRBD2. The J segment lost 7 bases and the V segment lost 5 bases, leaving 12 bases of the junction unmatched. Germline CDR1 is LNHDA and CDR2 is SQIVND (reference sequence). There are 17 residues in the CDR3. The DNA for the CDR3 is TGTGCCAGTAGTCCCACAAGGACTAGCGGGACGCGAAATGAGCAGTTCTTC. It yields the protein CASSPTRTSGTRNEQFF.

The chain uses TRBV20-1 and TRBJ1-5; tentative D call: TRBD1 (6 bases). Trimming stripped 3 bases from V and 0 bases from J, with 9 bases between. Germline values: CDR1 DFQATT, CDR2 SNEGSKA (reference sequence). This CDR3 region has 14 residues. The CDR3 loop is CSASLTGSNQPQHF. The CDR3 DNA reads TGCAGTGCTAGTTTGACAGGTAGCAATCAGCCCCAGCATTTT.

The chain joins TRBV6-6 to TRBJ2-2, with D possibly being TRBD2 (6 bases). Germline V gives CDR1 MNHNY, CDR2 SVGAGI (reference sequence). The ends were cut back, 7 bases at V and 3 bases at J, with 12 bases in the middle. This CDR3 spans 14 amino acids. The CDR3 DNA reads as TGTGCCAGCACCCGGGACTCCTACACCGGGGAGCTGTTTTTT. Encoded protein: CASTRDSYTGELFF.

The genes are TRBV6-2 or TRBV6-3 and TRBJ2-5; TRBD2 agrees at 10 bases. CDR3 length: 18 residues. Germline V gene sequence: CDR1 MNHEY, CDR2 SVGEGT. V was pared by 1 base and J by 2 bases, with 10 bases of the junction left unmatched. CDR3 DNA: TGTGCCAGCAGTTACTTGATAGCTAGCGGGGGACTTCAAGAGACCCAGTACTTC. Protein sequence: CASSYLIASGGLQETQYF.

The chain couples TRBV9 to TRBJ2-7; 13 bases are a match to TRBD2. There are 17 residues in the CDR3. V shed 3 bases, J shed 3 bases, and the junction held 9 bases outside the gene matches. Germline CDR1 reads SGDLS; CDR2 reads YYNGEE. CDR3 sequence: CASSAGTSGILLYEQYF. The CDR3 DNA sequence: TGTGCCAGCAGCGCCGGGACTAGCGGGATCCTACTCTACGAGCAGTACTTC.

A few counts support this clone. This sequence joins TRBV28 and TRBJ1-3, with D uncertain. The germline V and J ends were trimmed by 3 bases and 0 bases, with 3 bases remaining between them. Germline assignment: CDR1 MDHEN and CDR2 SYDVKM. The CDR3 is 13 residues long. The chain's CDR3 is CASSFGSGNTIYF. In DNA form, the CDR3 reads TGTGCCAGCAGTTTCGGCTCTGGAAACACCATATATTTT.

The chain has TRBV7-9 and TRBJ1-2; maybe TRBD1 (6 bases). This CDR3 has 14 residues. V dropped 5 bases and J dropped 1 base, with 11 bases sitting between them. Germline V gene sequence: CDR1 SEHNR, CDR2 FQNEAQ (reference sequence). CDR3 sequence (DNA): TGTGCCAGCAGCCCCCGGACAGTTAACTATGGCTACACCTTC. Translated: CASSPRTVNYGYTF. Filled out from reference TRBV7-9 and TRBJ1-2, the complete variable domain reads DTGVSQNPRHKITKRGQNVTFRCDPISEHNRLYWYRQTLGQGPEFLTYFQNEAQLEKSRLLSDRFSAERPKGSFSTLEIQRTEQGDSAMYLCASSPRTVNYGYTFGSGTRLTVV.

V is TRBV5-1 and J is TRBJ1-2; no clear D gene. The CDR3 runs 13 residues. V was clipped by 0 bases and J by 1 base, with 4 bases between them. The germline CDR1 and CDR2 sequences are SGHRS and YFSETQ. CDR3 protein: CASSLANNYGYTF. The CDR3 coding sequence is TGCGCCAGCAGCTTGGCCAATAACTATGGCTACACCTTC.

The chain couples TRBV7-8 to TRBJ2-5; 8 bases line up with TRBD1. Germline CDR1 SGHVS, CDR2 FQNEAQ. Losses at the gene ends were 5 bases for V and 2 bases for J; bases not matched to a gene: 4. The CDR3 length is 14 residues. The CDR3 protein is CASSRGTGQETQYF. In DNA, the CDR3 is TGTGCCAGCAGCAGGGGGACAGGTCAAGAGACCCAGTACTTC.